The clone carrying this T cell receptor (beta chain) is a singleton in its sample. Original processing notes: Researchers report that nucleated cell counts were estimated from reference gene primer amplification. Generated by immunoSEQ multiplex PCR, the TCRdb table keeps only in-frame clones and is missing some. The DNA gave D and trimming, while V, J and clone size come from that table. The sample lists about 220,000 clones, about four fifths occurring once. This sample is drawn from a study of blood T cell repertoires in COVID-19. Study at large: Samples taken during acute and convalescent COVID-19 were collected in the United States, Italy and Spain. In each case, the material was cDNA or gDNA derived from T cells, B-cell-depleted T cells, or PBMCs.

The germline gives CDR1 SGDLS, CDR2 YYNGEE. Trimming removed 0 bases from V and 1 base from J, with 11 bases in between. The CDR3 extends over 16 amino acids. This clonotype was sampled from a woman in her fifties or sixties with acute or convalescent COVID-19. Sample: peripheral blood. The rearrangement uses TRBV9 and TRBJ1-5, with D hard to call. The CDR3 here is CASSVVRGGSNQPQHF. The CDR3 bases are TGTGCCAGCAGCGTAGTGCGGGGAGGGAGCAATCAGCCCCAGCATTTT.